This is a list of T cell receptor beta chains from one sample in a study of CD8 T cells in Susac syndrome. TCRdb reanalysed the immunoSEQ multiplex PCR reads using MiXCR and keeps one entry per CDR3 protein. This repertoire shows roughly 140,000 distinct CDR3 sequences, approximately 96% found once; its top ten account for about 0.08%. The sequencing sample was made of CD4+ T cells from PBMCs. These receptors all stem from a human donor with Susac syndrome. Each CDR3 is given with its conserved first and last residue. The D gene is left open where the match is weak. Size is omitted from some rows. Given values are once, few, many or a class for expanded clones.

cdr3_length,clone_size,d_call,v_call,j_call,cdr3_nt,cdr3_aa
17,-,-,TRBV9,TRBJ2-5,TGTGCCAGCAGCGTAGATCCTGACCTCCTTGGTGGAGAGACCCAGTACTTC,CASSVDPDLLGGETQYF
16,-,-,TRBV28,TRBJ2-1,TGTGCCAGCAGTACCAGGGTGAGGTCCCTATACAATGAGCAGTTCTTC,CASSTRVRSLYNEQFF
16,-,TRBD2,TRBV24-1,TRBJ2-1,TGTGCCACCAGTGACATGACTAGCGGGAAATACAATGAGCAGTTCTTC,CATSDMTSGKYNEQFF
14,-,-,TRBV6-4,TRBJ2-1,TGTGCCAGCAGTCGGAGCTCAGGATACAATGAGCAGTTCTTC,CASSRSSGYNEQFF
14,-,-,TRBV29-1,TRBJ1-2,TGCAGCGTTGTAGGCCACCCCGATTACTATGGCTACACCTTC,CSVVGHPDYYGYTF
17,-,-,TRBV20-1,TRBJ1-6,TGCAGTGCTAGAGATTCCCTTTCAGGGGCAGAGAATTCACCCCTCCACTTT,CSARDSLSGAENSPLHF
16,-,-,TRBV25-1,TRBJ2-1,TGTGCCAGCAGCTCTCGGGGCTCGAGCTCCTACAATGAGCAGTTCTTC,CASSSRGSSSYNEQFF
11,few,-,TRBV18,TRBJ2-3,TGTGCCAGCTCACCGAAAGATACGCAGTATTTT,CASSPKDTQYF
12,-,-,TRBV18,TRBJ2-3,TGTGCCAGCTCACCAGGTTCGGATACGCAGTATTTT,CASSPGSDTQYF
14,-,-,TRBV20-1,TRBJ2-1,TGCAGTGCTAGAGATCAGGGTACCTACAATGAGCAGTTCTTC,CSARDQGTYNEQFF
16,-,TRBD1,TRBV15,TRBJ1-1,TGTGCCACCAGCAGAGGACAGGGTCACATGAACACTGAAGCTTTCTTT,CATSRGQGHMNTEAFF
21,-,TRBD1,TRBV14,TRBJ2-6,TGTGCCAGCAGCAACCGTCCCGGGACAGGGAGGCATACGCTTGGGGCCAACGTCCTGACTTTC,CASSNRPGTGRHTLGANVLTF
15,-,TRBD2,TRBV20-1,TRBJ2-5,TGCAGTGCTAGAGATGAAGCGGGGGCCGGGGAGACCCAGTACTTC,CSARDEAGAGETQYF
12,-,-,TRBV15,TRBJ2-1,TGTGCCACCAGCAGAGAAAGAATTGAGCAGTTCTTC,CATSRERIEQFF
15,-,TRBD2,TRBV20-1,TRBJ2-3,TGCAGTGCTAGTCGAGGGAGGGCCGGCACAGATACGCAGTATTTT,CSASRGRAGTDTQYF
14,-,-,TRBV24-1,TRBJ2-1,TGTGCCACCAGTCCCACTAGCACAAACAATGAGCAGTTCTTC,CATSPTSTNNEQFF
13,-,TRBD1,TRBV12-3/TRBV12-4,TRBJ2-5,TGTGCCAGCAGAGGGACAGGGGGAGAGACCCAGTACTTC,CASRGTGGETQYF
14,-,-,TRBV5-1,TRBJ1-6,TGCGCCAGCAGTTCAGAGGGGAACAATTCACCCCTCCACTTT,CASSSEGNNSPLHF
17,-,-,TRBV19,TRBJ2-6,TGTGCCAGTAGTATAGATCGGTGGGGCTCTGGGGCCAACGTCCTGACTTTC,CASSIDRWGSGANVLTF
12,-,-,TRBV5-1,TRBJ1-2,TGCGCCAGCAGCGCGGCTTTAGGGGGCTACACCTTC,CASSAALGGYTF
19,-,-,TRBV5-4,TRBJ2-4,TGTGCCAGCAGCTTGATGGGGGGGCGGTTCCCGCTAGCCAAAAACATTCAGTACTTC,CASSLMGGRFPLAKNIQYF
15,-,-,TRBV28,TRBJ2-7,TGTGCCAGCAGTTTATCCTACCGATACCTCGGGGAGCAGTACTTC,CASSLSYRYLGEQYF
14,-,TRBD1,TRBV11-2,TRBJ1-2,TGTGCCAGCAGCCCGGGACAGATCAACTATGGCTACACCTTC,CASSPGQINYGYTF
15,-,-,TRBV29-1,TRBJ1-2,TGCAGCGTTGTTCCCGGGTGGGAGACTAACTATGGCTACACCTTC,CSVVPGWETNYGYTF
14,-,-,TRBV20-1,TRBJ1-2,TGCAGTGCTAGAGCCGGTTTGGTTTGGTATGGCTACACCTTC,CSARAGLVWYGYTF
14,-,TRBD1,TRBV25-1,TRBJ1-1,TGTGCCAGCGGGGACAGGGGGCTGAACACTGAAGCTTTCTTT,CASGDRGLNTEAFF
13,-,TRBD1,TRBV7-9,TRBJ2-7,TGTGCCAGCAGCTTCTACAGGGGTTACGAGCAGTACTTC,CASSFYRGYEQYF
16,-,TRBD2,TRBV18,TRBJ2-2,TGTGCCAGCTCACCGTTTGCGGGAGGCAACACCGGGGAGCTGTTTTTT,CASSPFAGGNTGELFF
16,-,TRBD2,TRBV3-1,TRBJ2-1,TGTGCCAGCAGCCAAGCCGGACTAGCTTCCTACAATGAGCAGTTCTTC,CASSQAGLASYNEQFF
15,-,-,TRBV7-8,TRBJ2-7,TGTGCCAGCAGCCCTAGGAGGGGGAGCTCCTACGAGCAGTACTTC,CASSPRRGSSYEQYF
16,-,TRBD2,TRBV29-1,TRBJ2-1,TGCAGCGTTGTCCGGCAGGGACTAGCGGGAGGTTCCGGGCGGTTCTTC,CSVVRQGLAGGSGRFF